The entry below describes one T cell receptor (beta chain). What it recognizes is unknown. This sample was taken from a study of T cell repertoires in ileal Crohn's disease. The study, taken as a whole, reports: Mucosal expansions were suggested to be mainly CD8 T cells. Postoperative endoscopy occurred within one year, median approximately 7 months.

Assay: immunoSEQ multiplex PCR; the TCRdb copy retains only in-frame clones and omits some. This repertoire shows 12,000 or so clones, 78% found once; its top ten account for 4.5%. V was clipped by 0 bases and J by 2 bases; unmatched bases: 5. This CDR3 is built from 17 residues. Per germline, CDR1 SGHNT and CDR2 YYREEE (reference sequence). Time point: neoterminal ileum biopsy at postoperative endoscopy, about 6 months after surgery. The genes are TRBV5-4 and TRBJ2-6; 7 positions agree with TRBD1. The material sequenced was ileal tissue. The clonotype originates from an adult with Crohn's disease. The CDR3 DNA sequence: TGTGCCAGCAGCTTGGCGACAGGGCGCGCTGGGGCCAACGTCCTGACTTTC. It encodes CASSLATGRAGANVLTF.